This T cell receptor (beta chain) is from a study of T cells in Graves' hyperthyroidism and ophthalmopathy. This clonotype was recorded at least ten times. Over 18 months, lack of ophthalmopathy progression marked Graves' hyperthyroidism as stable. V shed 6 bases and J shed 4 bases, with 19 bases lying between them. This CDR3 is 16 amino acids long. Germline assignment: CDR1 MDHEN and CDR2 SYDVKM. RNA transcripts provided the source from which TCR beta CDR3 regions were amplified. HTBI primers were used for first-round RT-PCR of the TCR CDR3. TCRdb re-called the multiplex PCR reads with MiXCR, one entry per CDR3 protein. The sample comprises approximately 420,000 distinct CDR3 sequences, roughly 13% of which are singletons, and about 5% rests with the top ten.

The chain links TRBV28 to TRBJ2-1; D is perhaps TRBD2 (6 bases). The source material was blood. The clonotype comes from a woman aged 18-35 years with Graves' hyperthyroidism. This CDR3 is CASRGRVGTAYNEQFF. CDR3 coding DNA: TGTGCCAGCAGAGGCCGAGTTGGGACTGCATACAATGAGCAGTTCTTC. Combining the CDR3 with reference TRBV28 and TRBJ2-1 gives the whole variable domain DVKVTQSSRYLVKRTGEKVFLECVQDMDHENMFWYRQDPGLGLRLIYFSYDVKMKEKGDIPEGYSVSREKKERFSLILESASTNQTSMYLCASRGRVGTAYNEQFFGPGTRLTVL.